This TCR beta chain derives from a study of TIL therapy for anti-PD-1-resistant metastatic lung cancer (dated by TCRdb to the early 2020s). Study-wide context: Enrolled patients had a median age of around 51 years (range 38-75) and a median tumor PD-L1 proportion score of around 6%. Across the cohort, whole-exome sequencing showed a median non-synonymous tumor mutation burden of approximately 1.5 mutations per megabase. Most of the cohort had lung adenocarcinoma, including a few EGFR-mutant tumors and two ALK-rearranged tumors, and half of the patients were either current or former smokers. T cell receptor beta sequencing of tumor and peripheral blood was used to follow clonotypes across the tumor, the expanded TIL product and serial blood samples. The study at large found these results: The study protocol defined all tumor marker inferences as exploratory. The cohort was highly selected, with more treatment-naive, never-smoker and oncogene-addicted patients than typical, limiting generalizability. Higher clonality and lower diversity were observed in expanded TIL cultures than in baseline intratumoral T cells (median clonality approximately 6% vs 31%, p < 0.0001). High clonal turnover was observed in TIL culture, with many enriched product clones not detected in the baseline tumor, which suggested clonal contraction rather than faithful expansion.

The sample's time point, from its label and the paper: pre-treatment sample, taken before nivolumab and TIL therapy. Baseline tumor samples were excised metastases, mostly pleural nodules or supraclavicular lymph nodes, from the same resection used to grow TIL. Tumors were harvested prior to any PD-1/PD-L1 blockade, after which nivolumab was administered to patients, and lymphodepletion, expanded TIL infusion and IL-2 were given to patients who progressed. Adults with stage 4 NSCLC were enrolled from October 2017 to January 2020 in a dual-center phase I trial. Samples were obtained from a single-arm, open-label phase I trial in which tumor-infiltrating lymphocyte therapy with nivolumab was evaluated in advanced non-small cell lung cancer. For each resected tumor, portions were snap-frozen in liquid nitrogen and kept at -80 degrees C. Tumor regions of interest were selected on H&E sections using laser-capture macrodissection, ground into about 15 mg aliquots, and extracted using Qiagen Allprep kits.

Including cysteine and phenylalanine, the CDR3 has 19 amino acids. The DNA shown is the 57-base CDR3, in frame from base 1. CDR1 is given as LGHNA and CDR2 as YSLEER, both from the germline V gene. V lost 0 bases and J lost 1 base, and the count of bases not matched to a germline gene is 10. TCR beta CDR3 regions were amplified from genomic DNA with the immunoSEQ v3 hsTCRB kit using bias-controlled multiplex PCR. The TCR libraries were sequenced on an Illumina NextSeq 500 to about 1.8 million read pairs for survey level or 5-6 million read pairs for deep level. Under the source paper's analysis protocol: The immunoSEQ Analyzer software assigned V, D and J genes, filtered out non-productive sequences, and reported clonality. Repertoires were compared using productive Simpson clonality and Morisita overlap index of productive TRB rearrangements between infused TIL and blood. Not all clones reach the TCRdb copy of this immuneACCESS table, which keeps in-frame sequences only. Checked studies attribute under half of the gap to unresolved V genes and leave the rest unexplained. V and J calls and clone size are given by that table; D and trimming were obtained from the DNA. The sample yields over 20,000 clones; around 77% were counted once. Together, the top ten hold approximately 7.3% of the sample.

This clone has only one observation. Its target antigen remains unknown. Base qualities are missing; no much larger clone stands one base away. The starting material was tumor tissue, obtained at baseline. Recombination linked TRBV4-3 to TRBJ2-7; 12 middle bases align to TRBD2. The sequence derives from a person aged 25-85 years with non-small cell lung cancer. The CDR3 region: CASSQDRLAGAETSYEQYF. The DNA reads as follows: TGCGCCAGCAGCCAAGATAGACTAGCGGGGGCCGAAACGTCCTACGAGCAGTACTTC.